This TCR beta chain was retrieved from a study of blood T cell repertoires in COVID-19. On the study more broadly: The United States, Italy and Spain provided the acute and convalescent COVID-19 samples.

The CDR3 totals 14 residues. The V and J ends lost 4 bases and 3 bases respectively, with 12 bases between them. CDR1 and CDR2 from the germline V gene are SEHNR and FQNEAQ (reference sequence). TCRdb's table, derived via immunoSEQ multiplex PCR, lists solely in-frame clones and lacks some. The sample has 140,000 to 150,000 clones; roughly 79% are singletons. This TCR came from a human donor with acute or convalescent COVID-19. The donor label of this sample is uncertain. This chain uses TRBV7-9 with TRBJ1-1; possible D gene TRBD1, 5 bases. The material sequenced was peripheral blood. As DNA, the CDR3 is TGTGCCAGCAGCTGGCCAGGGAGGGACACTGAAGCTTTCTTT. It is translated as CASSWPGRDTEAFF. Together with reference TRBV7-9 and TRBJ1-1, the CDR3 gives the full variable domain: DTGVSQNPRHKITKRGQNVTFRCDPISEHNRLYWYRQTLGQGPEFLTYFQNEAQLEKSRLLSDRFSAERPKGSFSTLEIQRTEQGDSAMYLCASSWPGRDTEAFFGQGTRLTVV.